These T cell receptor beta chains were read from a single sample in a study of T cells in Graves' hyperthyroidism and ophthalmopathy. TCRdb re-derived calls from the multiplex PCR reads in MiXCR, one entry per CDR3 protein. This table has around 300,000 distinct CDR3 sequences, 14% appearing once. The sample consisted of blood. The receptors originated from a woman under 40 with Graves' hyperthyroidism. The CDR3 runs from the conserved cysteine through the conserved F or W. A D gene is named only where the DNA matches it firmly.

J | V | D | CDR3
TRBJ2-3 | TRBV4-3 | - | CASSQAGDTDTQYF
TRBJ1-5 | TRBV28 | TRBD1 | CASSLRSFGQDDQPQHF
TRBJ1-4 | TRBV6-4 | - | CASSVSPPAINEKLFF
TRBJ2-4 | TRBV7-9 | TRBD1 | CASSSGQGTVKNIQYF
TRBJ2-5 | TRBV27 | TRBD2 | CASSFFAGGQETQYF
TRBJ2-4 | TRBV6-5 | - | CASSYGAYLDNIQYF
TRBJ1-5 | TRBV2 | TRBD1 | CASSPDRGIDQPQHF
TRBJ2-5 | TRBV19 | TRBD1 | CASSPARTGWETQYF
TRBJ1-3 | TRBV7-6 | - | CASSSRLKGNTIYF
TRBJ2-5 | TRBV29-1 | - | CSVDRNTGWQETQYF
TRBJ2-1 | TRBV20-1 | - | CSAMGLATSYNEQFF
TRBJ2-1 | TRBV27 | - | CASSFVINNEQFF
TRBJ1-5 | TRBV6-1 | TRBD1 | CASRNQGVQPQHF
TRBJ2-7 | TRBV20-1 | - | CSARWGGRGYGEQYF
TRBJ2-3 | TRBV28 | - | CASRPGLTDTQYF
TRBJ2-6 | TRBV15 | - | CATSRDRGSGANVLTF
TRBJ2-3 | TRBV12-3/TRBV12-4 | TRBD2 | CASSLASGIGTDTQYF
TRBJ2-7 | TRBV4-2 | - | CASSQDGPILMQYF
TRBJ2-2 | TRBV3-1 | - | CASSHFGLANTGELFF
TRBJ1-3 | TRBV6-1 | - | CASGEIGNTIYF
TRBJ2-7 | TRBV29-1 | - | CSVDYGGGGYEQYF
TRBJ1-2 | TRBV6-1 | TRBD1 | CASSKPTGGANYGYTF
TRBJ2-7 | TRBV2 | TRBD1 | CASIARGLYEQYF
TRBJ2-1 | TRBV11-2 | - | CASSLEGDSYNEQFF
TRBJ2-2 | TRBV11-1 | - | CASSRGPNTGELFF
TRBJ2-1 | TRBV19 | TRBD2 | CASSTSSGTPQFF